The clone carrying this TCR beta chain was recorded a few times. What it binds is unknown. This sample was included in a study of cytomegalovirus exposure and HLA in healthy donors. Background on the study: Most donors, 80% to 90% of 350 to 450 genotyped, fell in the Caucasian-associated ancestry cluster. General study results and limits: Later analysis suggested links between common viral pathogens and several top significant clusters.

In the PCR, 60 Vbeta and 13 Jbeta primers were used. Data came from immunoSEQ multiplex PCR; TCRdb stores just in-frame clones and leaves some out. Of around 190,000 clones listed, 70% to 80% are singletons. The V gene's germline CDR1 is MNHEY and CDR2 SMNVEV (reference sequence). The ends were cut back, 4 bases at V and 3 bases at J, with 16 bases in the middle. The CDR3 extends over 15 amino acids. The gene calls are TRBV27 and TRBJ2-7; the D gene is possibly TRBD2 (5 bases). The TCR sequence derives from a woman under 40 in good health and CMV-seronegative. The specimen sequenced was PBMCs. For the CDR3, the DNA is TGTGCCAGCAGTTCCCCCCGAGAGGGCCACTACGAGCAGTACTTC. Amino acid sequence: CASSSPREGHYEQYF.